These T cell receptor beta chains were read from a single sample in a study of OX40 agonist ivuxolimab in advanced cancers. Assay: immunoSEQ multiplex PCR; the TCRdb copy retains only in-frame clones and omits some. The sample holds more than 10,000 clones, 75% to 95% seen once. The specimen was CD4+ or CD8+ T cells sorted from blood, collected in a trial of the OX40 agonist ivuxolimab. Receptors originate from an adult with an advanced solid tumor such as melanoma, head and neck, liver or kidney cancer. Each CDR3 is given with its conserved first and last residue. The order of the fields is D gene, J gene, clone size, V gene, CDR3 protein, CDR3 DNA. A D gene is named only where the DNA matches it firmly. Rows give clone size only sometimes, using once, few, many, or a class for an expanded clone.

TRBD1 | TRBJ1-1 | - | TRBV4-2 | CASSQDSPTGGLNTEAFF | TGTGCCAGCAGCCAAGATAGCCCGACAGGGGGCTTGAACACTGAAGCTTTCTTT
- | TRBJ1-1 | - | TRBV4-3 | CASSQESLNTEAFF | TGCGCCAGCAGCCAAGAGTCCCTGAACACTGAAGCTTTCTTT
TRBD2 | TRBJ2-2 | - | TRBV4-1 | CASSQVTSGGLANTGELFF | TGCGCCAGCAGCCAAGTCACTAGCGGGGGCCTCGCGAACACCGGGGAGCTGTTTTTT
- | TRBJ1-1 | - | TRBV19 | CASSLGLMNTEAFF | TGTGCCAGTAGTTTGGGCCTTATGAACACTGAAGCTTTCTTT
- | TRBJ2-2 | - | TRBV4-2 | CASSQGQATNTGELFF | TGTGCCAGCAGCCAAGGACAGGCGACGAACACCGGGGAGCTGTTTTTT
- | TRBJ2-2 | - | TRBV5-6 | CASSLLDGELFF | TGTGCCAGCAGCTTGTTGGACGGGGAGCTGTTTTTT
TRBD2 | TRBJ2-1 | - | TRBV9 | CASSVGSTSGSYEQFF | TGTGCCAGCAGCGTGGGTTCTACTAGCGGGAGTTATGAGCAGTTCTTC
TRBD1 | TRBJ1-2 | - | TRBV2 | CASTKGARYGYTF | TGTGCCAGCACTAAGGGGGCGCGGTATGGCTACACCTTC
TRBD2 | TRBJ2-7 | - | TRBV7-9 | CASSRRTSADSYEQYF | TGTGCCAGCAGCCGCCGGACTAGCGCCGACTCCTACGAGCAGTACTTC
TRBD1 | TRBJ1-2 | once | TRBV5-1 | CASSDTGTGNYGYTF | TGCGCCAGCAGCGATACCGGGACAGGGAACTATGGCTACACCTTC
- | TRBJ2-7 | - | TRBV4-1 | CASSYRDTYEQYF | TGCGCCAGCAGCTACAGGGATACCTACGAGCAGTACTTC
TRBD1 | TRBJ2-1 | - | TRBV4-2 | CASSLNRGPNSYNEQFF | TGTGCCAGCAGCCTTAACAGGGGGCCTAACTCCTACAATGAGCAGTTCTTC
- | TRBJ2-1 | - | TRBV12-5 | CASGLVLKATGATYNEQFF | TGTGCTAGTGGTTTGGTACTTAAGGCAACAGGCGCAACCTACAATGAGCAGTTCTTC
TRBD2 | TRBJ2-7 | - | TRBV5-1 | CASSLGLTSGIFGQYF | TGCGCCAGCAGCTTAGGGCTAACTAGCGGGATTTTCGGGCAGTACTTC
- | TRBJ1-3 | - | TRBV4-3 | CASSQDAGSGNTIYF | TGCGCCAGCAGCCAAGATGCCGGATCCGGAAACACCATATATTTT
- | TRBJ1-5 | - | TRBV15 | CATSRTANQPQHF | TGTGCCACCAGCAGAACAGCCAATCAGCCCCAGCATTTT
TRBD2 | TRBJ2-3 | - | TRBV4-3 | CASSQVPTAAGVGDTQYF | TGCGCCAGCAGCCAAGTACCGACGGCGGCGGGGGTGGGGGATACGCAGTATTTT
- | TRBJ1-1 | - | TRBV6-5 | CASSPGRNTEAFF | TGTGCCAGCAGCCCGGGGAGGAACACTGAAGCTTTCTTT
TRBD1 | TRBJ2-5 | - | TRBV27 | CASSSGTGGRTQYF | TGTGCCAGCAGTTCCGGGACAGGGGGCAGGACCCAGTACTTC
TRBD2 | TRBJ2-5 | - | TRBV11-2 | CASSYRTSGEETQYF | TGTGCCAGCAGCTACCGGACTAGCGGGGAGGAGACCCAGTACTTC
TRBD1 | TRBJ2-7 | once | TRBV7-9 | CASSVLQGMDEQYF | TGTGCCAGCAGCGTTCTACAGGGGATGGACGAGCAGTACTTC
- | TRBJ1-1 | - | TRBV30 | CAWRDLNTEAFF | TGTGCCTGGCGTGACCTGAACACTGAAGCTTTCTTT
- | TRBJ2-1 | - | TRBV5-1 | CASSLIGSWEQFF | TGCGCCAGCAGCTTGATCGGCAGCTGGGAGCAGTTCTTC
TRBD1 | TRBJ1-1 | - | TRBV5-4 | CASSVDRARGFNTEAFF | TGTGCCAGCAGCGTGGACAGGGCAAGAGGGTTTAACACTGAAGCTTTCTTT
TRBD1 | TRBJ2-5 | - | TRBV6-1 | CASNPSGQGQETQYF | TGTGCCAGCAACCCCTCGGGACAGGGACAAGAGACCCAGTACTTC
TRBD1 | TRBJ2-7 | - | TRBV6-5 | CASSYDREGEQYF | TGTGCCAGCAGTTACGACAGGGAAGGCGAGCAGTACTTC
- | TRBJ1-2 | - | TRBV11-2 | CASSPFGRSPYGYTF | TGTGCCAGCAGCCCTTTCGGGCGCAGTCCTTATGGCTACACCTTC
TRBD2 | TRBJ2-2 | - | TRBV11-3 | CASSPKGLAGVTGELFF | TGTGCCAGCAGCCCCAAGGGACTAGCGGGGGTAACCGGGGAGCTGTTTTTT
TRBD2 | TRBJ2-1 | - | TRBV5-4 | CASSAAGLAGFYNEQFF | TGTGCCAGCAGCGCCGCTGGACTAGCGGGATTCTACAATGAGCAGTTCTTC
- | TRBJ2-5 | - | TRBV4-3 | CASSSSPGAETQYF | TGCGCCAGCAGCTCCAGCCCAGGGGCGGAGACCCAGTACTTC
- | TRBJ2-3 | - | TRBV27 | CASSMGAGPDTQYF | TGTGCCAGCAGTATGGGCGCGGGCCCAGATACGCAGTATTTT
TRBD2 | TRBJ2-1 | - | TRBV4-3 | CASSQDPAGGPNEQFF | TGCGCCAGCAGCCAAGATCCTGCGGGGGGGCCAAATGAGCAGTTCTTC
TRBD2 | TRBJ2-7 | - | TRBV27 | CASSFGAGGFYEQYF | TGTGCCAGCAGTTTCGGTGCGGGAGGGTTCTACGAGCAGTACTTC
TRBD1 | TRBJ2-1 | - | TRBV29-1 | CSALTGENEQFF | TGCAGCGCCCTAACAGGGGAGAATGAGCAGTTCTTC
- | TRBJ2-1 | - | TRBV4-1 | CASSQDPGTSGDEQFF | TGCGCCAGCAGCCAAGACCCCGGGACGTCCGGCGATGAGCAGTTCTTC
- | TRBJ1-2 | - | TRBV6-5 | CASTHGADYGYTF | TGTGCCAGCACCCACGGGGCAGACTATGGCTACACCTTC
TRBD2 | TRBJ2-2 | - | TRBV7-7 | CASSTRGGGYANTGELFF | TGTGCCAGCAGCACCCGGGGGGGCGGATACGCGAACACCGGGGAGCTGTTTTTT
TRBD2 | TRBJ2-7 | - | TRBV13 | CASSKPGLGIYEQYF | TGTGCCAGCAGCAAACCGGGACTAGGGATTTACGAGCAGTACTTC
- | TRBJ2-3 | - | TRBV19 | CASTPLATSTDTQYF | TGTGCCAGTACCCCTTTGGCGACTAGCACAGATACGCAGTATTTT
TRBD2 | TRBJ2-7 | - | TRBV4-1 | CASSQFTSASYEQYF | TGCGCCAGCAGCCAATTTACTAGCGCCTCCTACGAGCAGTACTTC
- | TRBJ2-5 | - | TRBV27 | CASSFQGYQETQYF | TGTGCCAGCAGTTTCCAGGGGTACCAAGAGACCCAGTACTTC
- | TRBJ2-1 | - | TRBV6-1 | CASSESAARYNEQFF | TGTGCCAGCAGTGAATCAGCGGCCCGCTACAATGAGCAGTTCTTC
- | TRBJ2-7 | - | TRBV27 | CASRILDSSYEQYF | TGTGCCAGCAGAATCCTGGACAGCTCCTACGAGCAGTACTTC
TRBD1 | TRBJ1-2 | - | TRBV10-3 | CAIREDRGANYGYTF | TGTGCCATCAGGGAGGACAGGGGAGCTAACTATGGCTACACCTTC
- | TRBJ2-2 | - | TRBV9 | CASSSRGRENTGELFF | TGTGCCAGCAGCTCCCGAGGGCGGGAGAACACCGGGGAGCTGTTTTTT
- | TRBJ1-4 | - | TRBV27 | CASSLRTATSEKLFF | TGTGCCAGCAGTTTACGGACGGCAACTAGTGAAAAACTGTTTTTT
- | TRBJ1-1 | - | TRBV5-5 | CASSLGNTATEAFF | TGTGCCAGCAGCTTGGGGAACACGGCCACTGAAGCTTTCTTT
TRBD2 | TRBJ2-5 | - | TRBV7-9 | CASRNSGGQETQYF | TGTGCCAGCAGAAATAGCGGGGGGCAAGAGACCCAGTACTTC
- | TRBJ2-7 | - | TRBV6-5 | CASSYGSGPYEQYF | TGTGCCAGCAGTTACGGGTCTGGACCCTACGAGCAGTACTTC
- | TRBJ2-4 | - | TRBV27 | CASSLGGGNIQYF | TGTGCCAGCAGTTTAGGGGGTGGGAACATTCAGTACTTC
TRBD2 | TRBJ2-4 | few | TRBV14 | CASSPTSGKAKNIQYF | TGTGCCAGCAGCCCCACTAGCGGGAAGGCCAAAAACATTCAGTACTTC
TRBD1 | TRBJ2-2 | once | TRBV7-9 | CASSLARDRGPTNTGELFF | TGTGCCAGCAGCTTAGCCCGCGACAGGGGACCTACGAACACCGGGGAGCTGTTTTTT
- | TRBJ2-7 | - | TRBV4-2 | CASSPDWTYEQYF | TGTGCCAGCAGCCCGGACTGGACCTACGAGCAGTACTTC
- | TRBJ1-1 | - | TRBV5-4 | CASSGAFNTEAFF | TGTGCCAGCAGTGGGGCCTTCAACACTGAAGCTTTCTTT
- | TRBJ2-3 | - | TRBV9 | CASSGSSTMQYF | TGTGCCAGCAGCGGCAGTTCCACCATGCAGTATTTT